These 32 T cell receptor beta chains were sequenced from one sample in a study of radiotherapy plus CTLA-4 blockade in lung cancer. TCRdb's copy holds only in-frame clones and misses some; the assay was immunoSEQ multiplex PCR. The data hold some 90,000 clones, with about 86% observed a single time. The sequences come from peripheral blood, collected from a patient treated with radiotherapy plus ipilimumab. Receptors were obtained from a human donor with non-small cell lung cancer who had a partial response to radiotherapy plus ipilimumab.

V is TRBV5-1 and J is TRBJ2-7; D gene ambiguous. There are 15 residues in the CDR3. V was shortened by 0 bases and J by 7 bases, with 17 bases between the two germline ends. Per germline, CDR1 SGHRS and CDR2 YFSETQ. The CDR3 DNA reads TGCGCCAGCAGCTTGGGAACACCAGGCTCATCGGAGCAGTACTTC. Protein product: CASSLGTPGSSEQYF.

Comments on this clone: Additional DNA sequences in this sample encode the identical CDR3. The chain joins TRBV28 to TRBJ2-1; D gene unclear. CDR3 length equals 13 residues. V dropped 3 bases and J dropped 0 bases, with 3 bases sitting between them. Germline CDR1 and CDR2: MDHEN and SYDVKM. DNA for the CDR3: TGTGCCAGCAGTTTGAGCTCCTACAATGAGCAGTTCTTC. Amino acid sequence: CASSLSSYNEQFF.

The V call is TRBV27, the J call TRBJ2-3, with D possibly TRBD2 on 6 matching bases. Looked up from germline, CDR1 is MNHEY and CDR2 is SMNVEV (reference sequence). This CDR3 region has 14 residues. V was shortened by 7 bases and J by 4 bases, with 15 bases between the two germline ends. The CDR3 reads CASTTTGRPDTQYF. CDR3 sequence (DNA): TGTGCCAGCACCACCACCGGGAGACCAGATACGCAGTATTTT.

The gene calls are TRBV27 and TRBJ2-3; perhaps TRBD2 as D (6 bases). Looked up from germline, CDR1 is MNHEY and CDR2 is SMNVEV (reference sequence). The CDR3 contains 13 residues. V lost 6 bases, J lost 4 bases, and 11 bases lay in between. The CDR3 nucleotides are TGTGCCAGCAGCCGCGGGATCCCAGATACGCAGTATTTT. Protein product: CASSRGIPDTQYF.

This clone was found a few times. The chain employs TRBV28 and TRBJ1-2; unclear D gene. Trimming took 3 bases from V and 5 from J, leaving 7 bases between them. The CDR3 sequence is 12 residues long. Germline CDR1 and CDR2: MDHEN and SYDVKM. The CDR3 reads CASSLGAYGYTF. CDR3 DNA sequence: TGTGCCAGCAGTTTGGGAGCTTATGGCTACACCTTC.

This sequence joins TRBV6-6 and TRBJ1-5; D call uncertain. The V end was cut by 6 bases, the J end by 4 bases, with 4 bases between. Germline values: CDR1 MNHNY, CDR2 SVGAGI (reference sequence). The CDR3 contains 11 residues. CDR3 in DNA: TGTGCCAGCAGGGAGAATCAGCCCCAGCATTTT. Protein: CASRENQPQHF.

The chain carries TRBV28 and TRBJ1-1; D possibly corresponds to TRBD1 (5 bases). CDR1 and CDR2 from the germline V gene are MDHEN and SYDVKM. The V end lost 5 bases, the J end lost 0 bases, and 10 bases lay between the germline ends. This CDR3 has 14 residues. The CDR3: CASSDSLMNTEAFF. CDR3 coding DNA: TGTGCCAGCAGTGACAGCCTCATGAACACTGAAGCTTTCTTT. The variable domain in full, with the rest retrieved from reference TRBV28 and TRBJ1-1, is DVKVTQSSRYLVKRTGEKVFLECVQDMDHENMFWYRQDPGLGLRLIYFSYDVKMKEKGDIPEGYSVSREKKERFSLILESASTNQTSMYLCASSDSLMNTEAFFGQGTRLTVV.

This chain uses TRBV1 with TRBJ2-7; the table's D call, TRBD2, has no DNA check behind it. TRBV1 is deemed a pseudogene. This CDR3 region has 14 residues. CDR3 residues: CTSSQGAGASEQYF. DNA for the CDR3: TGCACCAGCAGCCAAGGAGCGGGAGCGTCCGAGCAGTACTTC.

The DNA of the CDR3 is TGTGCCAGCAGCTTATTTCTTCCGGTTCGTACTAGCGGGAAAGGGGAGCAGTACTTC. Amino acid sequence: CASSLFLPVRTSGKGEQYF. The rearrangement uses TRBV7-8 and TRBJ2-7; 10 nucleotides line up with TRBD2. V trimming: 2 bases; J trimming: 7 bases; junction bases outside the gene matches: 20. Germline CDR1 SGHVS, CDR2 FQNEAQ. The CDR3 runs to 19 residues. Together with reference TRBV7-8 and TRBJ2-7, the CDR3 gives the full variable domain: GAGVSQSPRYKVAKRGQDVALRCDPISGHVSLFWYQQALGQGPEFLTYFQNEAQLDKSGLPSDRFFAERPEGSVSTLKIQRTQQEDSAVYLCASSLFLPVRTSGKGEQYFGPGTRLTVT.

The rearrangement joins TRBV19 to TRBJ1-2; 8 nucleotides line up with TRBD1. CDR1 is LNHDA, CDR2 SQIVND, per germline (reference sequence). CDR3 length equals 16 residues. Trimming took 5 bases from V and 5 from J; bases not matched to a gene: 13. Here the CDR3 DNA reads TGTGCCAGTAGTCCGAACCGCAGGGGGCTTCGTTATGGCTACACCTTC. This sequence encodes CASSPNRRGLRYGYTF.

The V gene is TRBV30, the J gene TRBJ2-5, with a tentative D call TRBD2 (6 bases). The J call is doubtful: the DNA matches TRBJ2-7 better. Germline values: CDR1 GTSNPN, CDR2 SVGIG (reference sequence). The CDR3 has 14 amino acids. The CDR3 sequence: CAWSLLASAYEQYF. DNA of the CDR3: TGTGCCTGGAGTCTTCTAGCGAGCGCTTACGAGCAGTACTTC.

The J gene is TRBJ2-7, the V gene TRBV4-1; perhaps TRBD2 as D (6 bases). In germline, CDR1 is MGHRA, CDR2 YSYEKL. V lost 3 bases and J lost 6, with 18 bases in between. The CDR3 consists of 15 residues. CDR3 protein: CASSHPDRTNFEQYF. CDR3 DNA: TGCGCCAGCAGCCATCCGGACCGGACTAACTTCGAGCAGTACTTC.

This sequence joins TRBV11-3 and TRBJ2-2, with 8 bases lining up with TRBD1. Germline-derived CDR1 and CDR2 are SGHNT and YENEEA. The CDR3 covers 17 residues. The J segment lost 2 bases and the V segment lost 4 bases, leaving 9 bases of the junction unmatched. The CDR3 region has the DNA TGTGCCAGCAGCTCAAGGTCGGGACAGGTCAACACCGGGGAGCTGTTTTTT. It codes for CASSSRSGQVNTGELFF.

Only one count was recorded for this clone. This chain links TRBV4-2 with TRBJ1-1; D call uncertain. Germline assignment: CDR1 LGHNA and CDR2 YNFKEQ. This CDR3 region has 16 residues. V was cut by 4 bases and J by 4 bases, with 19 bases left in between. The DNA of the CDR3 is TGTGCCAGCAGCCGAGGATTTTCGGGGATGGGCACTGAAGCTTTCTTT. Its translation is CASSRGFSGMGTEAFF.

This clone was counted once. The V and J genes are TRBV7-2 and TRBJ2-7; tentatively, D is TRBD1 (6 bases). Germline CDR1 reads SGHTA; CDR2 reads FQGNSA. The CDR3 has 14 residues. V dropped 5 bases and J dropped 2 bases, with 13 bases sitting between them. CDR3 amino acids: CASSPQQGTYEQYF. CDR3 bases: TGTGCCAGCAGCCCTCAACAGGGAACCTACGAGCAGTACTTC.

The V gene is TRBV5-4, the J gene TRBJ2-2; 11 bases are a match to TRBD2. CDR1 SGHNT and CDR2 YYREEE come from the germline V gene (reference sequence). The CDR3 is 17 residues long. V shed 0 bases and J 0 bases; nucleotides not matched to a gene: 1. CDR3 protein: CASSLVAGGPNTGELFF. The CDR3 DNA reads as TGTGCCAGCAGCTTGGTAGCGGGAGGGCCGAACACCGGGGAGCTGTTTTTT. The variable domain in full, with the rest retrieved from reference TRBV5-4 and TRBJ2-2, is ETGVTQSPTHLIKTRGQQVTLRCSSQSGHNTVSWYQQALGQGPQFIFQYYREEENGRGNFPPRFSGLQFPNYSSELNVNALELDDSALYLCASSLVAGGPNTGELFFGEGSRLTVL.

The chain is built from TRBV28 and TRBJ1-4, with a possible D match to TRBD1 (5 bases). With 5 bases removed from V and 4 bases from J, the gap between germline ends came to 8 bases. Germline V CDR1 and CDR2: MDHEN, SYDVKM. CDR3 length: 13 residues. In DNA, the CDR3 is TGTGCCAGCAGTCCGACAGTTAATGAAAAACTGTTTTTT. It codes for CASSPTVNEKLFF.

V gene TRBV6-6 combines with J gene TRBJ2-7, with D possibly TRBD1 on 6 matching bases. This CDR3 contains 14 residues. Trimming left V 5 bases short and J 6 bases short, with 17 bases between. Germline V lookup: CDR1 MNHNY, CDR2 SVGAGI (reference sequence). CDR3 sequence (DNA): TGTGCCAGCAGTCCCCCAGGGGTAAAGGGCGAGCAGTACGTC. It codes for CASSPPGVKGEQYV.

CDR3 sequence (DNA): TGTGCCAGCAGCCCCTCCGGGACAGGCGGTTACTACACCTTC. It codes for CASSPSGTGGYYTF. The chain combines TRBV7-9 with TRBJ1-2; the match to TRBD1 covers 8 bases. The V and J ends lost 5 bases and 10 bases, in that order; junction bases with no gene match: 12. This CDR3 region has 14 residues. Germline loops: CDR1 SEHNR, CDR2 FQNEAQ (reference sequence).

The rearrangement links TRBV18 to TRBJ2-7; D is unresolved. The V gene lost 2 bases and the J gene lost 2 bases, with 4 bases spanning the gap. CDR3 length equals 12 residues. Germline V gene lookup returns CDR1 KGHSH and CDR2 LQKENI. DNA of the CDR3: TGTGCCAGCTCACCAGAGACCTACGAGCAGTACTTC. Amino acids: CASSPETYEQYF. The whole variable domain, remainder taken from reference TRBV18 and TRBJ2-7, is NAGVMQNPRHLVRRRGQEARLRCSPMKGHSHVYWYRQLPEEGLKFMVYLQKENIIDESGMPKERFSAEFPKEGPSILRIQQVVRGDSAAYFCASSPETYEQYFGPGTRLTVT.

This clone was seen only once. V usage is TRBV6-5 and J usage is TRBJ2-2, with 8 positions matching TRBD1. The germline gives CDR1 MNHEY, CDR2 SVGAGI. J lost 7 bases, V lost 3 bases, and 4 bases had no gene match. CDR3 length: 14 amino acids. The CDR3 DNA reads TGTGCCAGCAGTTATCAGGGGGCGAACGGGGAGCTGTTTTTT. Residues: CASSYQGANGELFF.

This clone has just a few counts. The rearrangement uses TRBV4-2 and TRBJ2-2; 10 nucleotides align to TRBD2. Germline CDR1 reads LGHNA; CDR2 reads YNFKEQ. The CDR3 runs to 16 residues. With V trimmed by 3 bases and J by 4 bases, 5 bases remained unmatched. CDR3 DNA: TGTGCCAGCAGCCAGCCTAGCGGGAGAAGCACCGGGGAGCTGTTTTTT. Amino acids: CASSQPSGRSTGELFF.

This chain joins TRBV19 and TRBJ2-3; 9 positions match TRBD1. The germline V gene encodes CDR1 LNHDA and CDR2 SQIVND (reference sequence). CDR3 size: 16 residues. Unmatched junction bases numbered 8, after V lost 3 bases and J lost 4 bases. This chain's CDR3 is CASSIQGQGSADTQYF. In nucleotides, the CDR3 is TGTGCCAGTAGTATCCAGGGACAGGGCAGTGCAGATACGCAGTATTTT. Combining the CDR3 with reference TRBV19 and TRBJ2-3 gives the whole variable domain DGGITQSPKYLFRKEGQNVTLSCEQNLNHDAMYWYRQDPGQGLRLIYYSQIVNDFQKGDIAEGYSVSREKKESFPLTVTSAQKNPTAFYLCASSIQGQGSADTQYFGPGTRLTVL.

The CDR3 nucleotides are TGTGCCAGCAGTCCCGTACAGGTCGGACAAGAGACCCAGTACTTC. Translating it yields CASSPVQVGQETQYF. The chain recombines TRBV6-5 with TRBJ2-5; weak D call: TRBD1 (5 bases). Trimming stripped 5 bases from V and 2 bases from J, with 15 bases between. CDR3 size: 15 residues. Germline CDR1 is MNHEY and CDR2 is SVGAGI.

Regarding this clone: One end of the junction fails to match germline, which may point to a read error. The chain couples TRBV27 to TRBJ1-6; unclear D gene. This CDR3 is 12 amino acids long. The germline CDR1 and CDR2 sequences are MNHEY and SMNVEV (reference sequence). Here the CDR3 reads CAGRLYESPLHF. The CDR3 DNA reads TGTGCCGGCAGATTATACGAGTCACCCCTCCACTTT.

The DNA of the CDR3 is TGTGCCAGTAGTAAGCCGGGACTAGCGGGAGGATTCTCCTACGAGCAGTACTTC. Its protein product is CASSKPGLAGGFSYEQYF. V usage is TRBV19 and J usage is TRBJ2-5; TRBD2 aligns across 15 bases. The assigned J gene may be wrong: the sequence end matches TRBJ2-7 better. The length of the CDR3 is 18 residues. Per germline, CDR1 LNHDA and CDR2 SQIVND (reference sequence).

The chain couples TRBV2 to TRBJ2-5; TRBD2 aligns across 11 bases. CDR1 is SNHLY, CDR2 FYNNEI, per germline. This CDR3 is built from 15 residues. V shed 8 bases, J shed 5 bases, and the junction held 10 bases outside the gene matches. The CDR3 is CASGGLAVPAETQYF. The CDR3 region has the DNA TGTGCCAGCGGGGGACTAGCGGTCCCGGCGGAGACCCAGTACTTC.

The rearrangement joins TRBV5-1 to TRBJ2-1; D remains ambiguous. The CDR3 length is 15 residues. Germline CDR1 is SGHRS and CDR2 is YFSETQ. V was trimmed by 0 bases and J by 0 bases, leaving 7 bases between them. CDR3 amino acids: CASSLGLDSYNEQFF. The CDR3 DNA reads TGCGCCAGCAGCTTGGGGCTAGACTCCTACAATGAGCAGTTCTTC.

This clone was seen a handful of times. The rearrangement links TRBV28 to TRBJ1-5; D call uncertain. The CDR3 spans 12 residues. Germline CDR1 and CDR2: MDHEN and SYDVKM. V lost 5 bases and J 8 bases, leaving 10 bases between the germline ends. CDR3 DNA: TGTGCCAGCAGTCCACGGGGAGAGCCCCAGCATTTT. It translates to CASSPRGEPQHF.

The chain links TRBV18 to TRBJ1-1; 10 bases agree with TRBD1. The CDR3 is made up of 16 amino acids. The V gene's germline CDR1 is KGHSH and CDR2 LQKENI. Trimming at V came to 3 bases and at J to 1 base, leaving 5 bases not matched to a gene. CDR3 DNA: TGTGCCAGCTCACCGAACCGACAGGGGGCGAACACTGAAGCTTTCTTT. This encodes CASSPNRQGANTEAFF.

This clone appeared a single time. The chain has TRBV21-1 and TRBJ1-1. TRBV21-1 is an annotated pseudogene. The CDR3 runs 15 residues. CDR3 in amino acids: CASSKGNRENTEAFF. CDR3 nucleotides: TGTGCCAGCAGCAAAGGCAACCGGGAGAACACTGAAGCTTTCTTT.

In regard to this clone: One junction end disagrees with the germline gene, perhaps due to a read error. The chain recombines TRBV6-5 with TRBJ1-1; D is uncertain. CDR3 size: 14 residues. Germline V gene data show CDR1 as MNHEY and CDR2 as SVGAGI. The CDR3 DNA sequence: TGTGCCATCAGTGACCTTGGTAGCATAACTGAAGCTTTCTTT. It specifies CAISDLGSITEAFF.